This is a list of T cell receptor beta chains from one sample in a study of blood T cell repertoires in COVID-19. The table came from immunoSEQ multiplex PCR; TCRdb's copy has only in-frame clones and leaves some out. Of 330,000 or so clones listed, roughly 90% are singletons. Sequencing input: PBMCs or T cells enriched from blood (not recorded which). These receptors were taken from a woman aged 25 to 45 who had recovered from COVID-19. The CDR3 runs from the conserved cysteine through the conserved F or W. D genes are given only for firm matches. Expanded clones are given a class, and other clones once, few, many or no size at all.

.	.	TRBV7-2	TRBJ1-2	TGTGCCAGCAGCTTAGGTCAGGCACAGGGAGGGGGCTACACCTTC	CASSLGQAQGGGYTF
.	TRBD1	TRBV10-2	TRBJ2-7	TGCGCCAGCAGACAGGGGGCGGCCCCCGAGCAGTACTTC	CASRQGAAPEQYF
.	TRBD2	TRBV4-3	TRBJ2-7	TGCGCCAGCAGTCCCGAGAATAGCGGGAGCGACGAGCAGTACTTC	CASSPENSGSDEQYF
.	TRBD1	TRBV28	TRBJ2-7	TGTGCCAGCAGTTTCGGACAGGCCCACGAGCAGTACTTC	CASSFGQAHEQYF
.	TRBD1	TRBV30	TRBJ1-5	TGTGCCTGGAGTCACAGACAGGGACCTAATCAGCCCCAGCATTTT	CAWSHRQGPNQPQHF
.	TRBD1	TRBV19	TRBJ2-6	TGTGCCAGTCGGACAGGGGGCCCAACCTCTGGGGCCAACGTCCTGACTTTC	CASRTGGPTSGANVLTF
once	.	TRBV11-3	TRBJ1-1	TGTGCCAGCAGCTTATCCACAGGGCAGGGCACTGAAGCTTTCTTT	CASSLSTGQGTEAFF
.	TRBD2	TRBV9	TRBJ2-3	TGTGCCAGCGCAACCGGGGGGGTAGATACGCAGTATTTT	CASATGGVDTQYF
.	.	TRBV21-1	TRBJ1-5	TGTGCCAGCAGGGGGGACAGGCCGAGTCAGCCCCAGCATTTT	CASRGDRPSQPQHF
.	.	TRBV28	TRBJ1-6	TGTGCCACCAAAAACGGGTATAATTCACCCCTCCACTTT	CATKNGYNSPLHF
.	.	TRBV19	TRBJ1-4	TGTGCCAGTAGTATCGGCGGGGCTGGCGAAAAACTGTTTTTT	CASSIGGAGEKLFF
.	TRBD2	TRBV9	TRBJ2-3	TGTGCCAGCAGCGCCTCTAGCGGGGGGGCCTTTGATACGCAGTATTTT	CASSASSGGAFDTQYF
.	.	TRBV7-3	TRBJ2-1	TGTGCCAGCAGCCCCCGGGACTACAATGAGCAGTTCTTC	CASSPRDYNEQFF
.	TRBD1	TRBV29-1	TRBJ1-1	TGCAGCGTTCCCTCCCCAACAGGGGCGAACACTGAAGCTTTCTTT	CSVPSPTGANTEAFF
.	TRBD2	TRBV10-2	TRBJ2-1	TGCGCCGGCGCTAGCGGGAGGCCAGGGACTGAGCAGTTCTTC	CAGASGRPGTEQFF
.	TRBD2	TRBV2	TRBJ2-7	TGTGCCAGGGGGGGGAGTCCCGGGTCCTACGAGCAGTACTTC	CARGGSPGSYEQYF
.	.	TRBV4-1	TRBJ1-1	TGCGCCAGCAGCCAAGAAAGGGGTGTAGCTTTCTTT	CASSQERGVAFF
once	.	TRBV11-1	TRBJ2-5	TGTGCCAGCAGCTTGACCCTGTCGGGGGGCGCAGAGACCCAGTACTTC	CASSLTLSGGAETQYF
few	TRBD1	TRBV4-1	TRBJ1-2	TGCGCCAGCAGACTACCCGGGACAGGCTATGGCTACACCTTC	CASRLPGTGYGYTF
.	TRBD1	TRBV18	TRBJ1-4	TGTGCCAGCTCCCCCGGGACAGGGGTTAATGAAAAACTGTTTTTT	CASSPGTGVNEKLFF
.	.	TRBV7-8	TRBJ1-5	TGTGCCAGCAGCTTATCAGGGAATCAGCCCCAGCATTTT	CASSLSGNQPQHF
.	TRBD1	TRBV6-2/TRBV6-3	TRBJ1-1	TGTGCCAGCAGCCTGACAGGGGAGTGGACTGAAGCTTTCTTT	CASSLTGEWTEAFF
.	TRBD1	TRBV9	TRBJ2-1	TGTGCCAGCAGCGAGGAGACAGGGCGGATGGATGAGCAGTTCTTC	CASSEETGRMDEQFF
.	TRBD2	TRBV5-4	TRBJ2-1	TGTGCCAGCAGCGGGGGACTAGCGACGAATGAGCAGTTCTTC	CASSGGLATNEQFF
.	.	TRBV5-1	TRBJ2-5	TGCGCCAGCAGCTTGCAGGGAAGGGAGACCCAGTACTTC	CASSLQGRETQYF